These T cell receptor beta chains were read from a single sample in a study of control samples from healthy donors and cancer patients. Libraries were prepared by immunoSEQ multiplex PCR; TCRdb keeps only in-frame clonotypes and omits some of them. The listing records under 200,000 clones. The sequenced sample was blood. All receptors come from a woman aged 25 to 39 in good health. CDR3s include the opening cysteine and the closing phenylalanine or tryptophan. D genes are given only for firm matches.

d_call cdr3_length j_call v_call cdr3_aa cdr3_nt
NA 12 TRBJ1-1 TRBV7-2 CASRGLGIEAFF TGTGCCTCCCGGGGTTTAGGGATTGAAGCTTTCTTT
NA 14 TRBJ2-3 TRBV6-1 CASSERGPTDTQYF TGTGCCAGCAGTGAGCGGGGGCCCACAGATACGCAGTATTTT
NA 11 TRBJ1-2 TRBV7-9 CASRGGYGYTF TGTGCCAGCAGAGGTGGCTATGGCTACACCTTC
NA 14 TRBJ2-2 TRBV6-2/TRBV6-3 CASSYDGVPGELFF TGTGCCAGCAGTTACGATGGGGTTCCCGGGGAGCTGTTTTTT
NA 15 TRBJ1-2 TRBV3-1/TRBV3-2 CASECLEDRNYGYTF TGTGCCAGCGAATGTCTTGAGGACAGAAACTATGGCTACACCTTC
NA 12 TRBJ2-5 TRBV18 CASSPKPGLLYF TGTGCCAGCTCACCCAAACCGGGACTTCTATACTTC
NA 15 TRBJ1-4 TRBV5-1 CASSSGPPREEKLFF TGCGCCAGCAGCTCGGGACCCCCAAGAGAGGAAAAACTGTTTTTT
NA 12 TRBJ1-1 TRBV14 CASSPGVRTAFF TGTGCCAGCAGCCCTGGGGTTCGGACGGCTTTCTTT
NA 12 TRBJ1-2 TRBV19 CACRDMVSGYTF TGTGCCTGCCGGGACATGGTTAGTGGCTACACCTTC
NA 13 TRBJ1-1 TRBV28 CASSNRVNTEAFF TGTGCCAGCAGTAACAGAGTGAACACTGAAGCTTTCTTT
NA 12 TRBJ1-2 TRBV28 CASSLANYGYTF TGTGCCAGCAGCCTAGCTAACTATGGCTACACCTTC
NA 12 TRBJ2-7 TRBV30 CAWSSQGNEQYF TGTGCCTGGAGTTCCCAGGGTAACGAGCAGTACTTC
NA 13 TRBJ2-7 TRBV5-1 CASSLFTQQPQYF TGCGCCAGCAGCCTGTTTACCCAACAACCTCAGTACTTC
NA 13 TRBJ2-7 TRBV7-2 CASRPGLFYEQYF TGTGCCAGCAGGCCCGGACTATTCTACGAGCAGTACTTC
TRBD1 15 TRBJ1-3 TRBV7-9 CASSPQGASGNTIYF TGTGCCAGCAGCCCCCAGGGGGCGTCAGGAAACACCATATATTTT
NA 13 TRBJ1-1 TRBV10-2 CASRQTKTTEAFF TGCGCCAGCCGTCAGACAAAGACCACTGAAGCTTTCTTT
TRBD2 18 TRBJ2-2 TRBV9 CASSPRGGLRSPTGELFF TGTGCCAGCAGCCCGCGGGGGGGCCTCCGCTCTCCGACCGGGGAGCTGTTTTTT
TRBD2 14 TRBJ2-7 TRBV10-3 CAIMGGLPSYEQYF TGTGCCATCATGGGGGGACTACCGTCCTACGAGCAGTACTTC
NA 15 TRBJ1-2 TRBV5-8 CASSWVIGVDYGYTF TGTGCCAGCAGCTGGGTGATCGGGGTTGACTATGGCTACACCTTC
NA 14 TRBJ2-5 TRBV28 CASNDPIPPETQYF TGTGCCAGCAACGACCCGATCCCACCAGAGACCCAGTACTTC